These 12 T cell receptor beta chains originate from one sample sequenced in a study of spatial heterogeneity in lung cancer. Documented time point: blood at routine non-recurrence follow-up after resection. Via MiXCR, TCRdb re-called the 5' RACE reads, giving one row per CDR3 protein. The table records more than 1,000 distinct CDR3 sequences, 25% of them present only once. Material: PBMCs, obtained at follow-up. The receptors stem from a male donor with early-stage non-small cell lung cancer.

This clonotype was seen a few times. This chain connects TRBV5-5 to TRBJ2-7; TRBD1 matches 7 bases. Germline trimming cut 4 bases from V and 0 bases from J; bases unmatched to any gene: 10. The germline V gene encodes CDR1 SGHKS and CDR2 YYEKEE (reference sequence). The CDR3 totals 16 residues. The CDR3 DNA sequence: TGTGCCAGCAGCGTTACAGGGGCCATGAGCTCCTACGAGCAGTACTTC. Its protein product is CASSVTGAMSSYEQYF.

This clonotype occurred once. This chain links TRBV20-1 with TRBJ2-1, with 10 bases that match TRBD2. The length of the CDR3 is 13 residues. From germline, CDR1 is DFQATT and CDR2 SNEGSKA (reference sequence). V shed 5 bases and J 6 bases; nucleotides not matched to a gene: 4. CDR3 DNA: TGCAGTGCTCTAGCGGGAGTGATCAATGAGCAGTTCTTC. Its protein is CSALAGVINEQFF.

Within the sample, this clonotype is medium-sized. This sequence joins TRBV27 and TRBJ2-3; no reliable D call. Trimming removed 2 bases at V and 6 bases at J, with 12 bases between. The germline V gene has CDR1 MNHEY and CDR2 SMNVEV (reference sequence). The CDR3 totals 14 residues. This CDR3 reads CASSLSEISDTQYF. For the CDR3, the DNA is TGTGCCAGCAGTTTAAGTGAAATCTCCGATACGCAGTATTTT.

This clonotype ranks as medium-sized. The chain carries TRBV20-1 and TRBJ2-5; 10 positions match TRBD2. CDR1 DFQATT and CDR2 SNEGSKA come from the germline V gene (reference sequence). The CDR3 has 15 amino acids. V lost 5 bases and J lost 1; bases outside the gene matches: 7. This CDR3 reads CSAEPSGGLQETQYF. The DNA for the CDR3 is TGCAGTGCTGAACCTAGCGGGGGCCTCCAAGAGACCCAGTACTTC.

The chain joins TRBV12-3 or TRBV12-4 to TRBJ2-7, with a weak D call TRBD2 (5 bases). The CDR3 loop spans 13 amino acids. Deletions cut 2 bases from V and 0 bases from J, with 5 bases between. The CDR3 sequence: CASSLSGSYEQYF. CDR3 DNA sequence: TGTGCCAGCAGTTTAAGCGGCTCCTACGAGCAGTACTTC.

This clonotype is large (0.1 to 1%) by share. V usage is TRBV23-1 and J usage is TRBJ2-3; D perhaps matches TRBD2 (6 bases). Being an ORF, TRBV23-1 has a function that is uncertain. This CDR3 spans 14 amino acids. The ends were cut back, 4 bases at V and 0 bases at J, with 8 bases in the middle. This CDR3 reads CASSREASTDTQYF. Written as DNA, the CDR3 is TGCGCCAGCAGTCGGGAGGCTAGCACAGATACGCAGTATTTT.

This clonotype was found many times. This sequence joins TRBV7-6 and TRBJ2-5; 10 bases align to TRBD1. V lost 5 bases to trimming and J lost 4 bases; unmatched junction nucleotides: 16. Germline V CDR1 and CDR2: SGHVS, FNYEAQ. CDR3 length: 18 amino acids. The CDR3 DNA sequence: TGTGCCAGCAGCACCCGACAGGGGGCGCGGGGAATAGGAGAGACCCAGTACTTC. Residues: CASSTRQGARGIGETQYF.

This clonotype was seen a few times. This chain joins TRBV27 and TRBJ2-6; weak D call: TRBD2 (6 bases). Germline values: CDR1 MNHEY, CDR2 SMNVEV (reference sequence). This CDR3 is 18 amino acids long. Trimming took off 5 bases at V and 0 bases at J, with 17 bases between the two ends. CDR3 DNA: TGTGCCAGCAGTCGTGGCAGGGACTCATTCTCTGGGGCCAACGTCCTGACTTTC. Encoded protein: CASSRGRDSFSGANVLTF.

This clonotype is large in the sample. The chain joins TRBV5-1 to TRBJ2-2, with D possibly TRBD2 on 6 matching bases. In germline, CDR1 is SGHRS, CDR2 YFSETQ. Trimming removed 4 bases at V and 4 bases at J, with 20 bases between. The CDR3 spans 17 residues. The CDR3 reads CASSLAGEVEVTGELFF. The CDR3 nucleotides are TGCGCCAGCAGCCTGGCTGGGGAGGTAGAGGTCACCGGGGAGCTGTTTTTT.

By proportion, this clonotype is medium-sized. This rearrangement joins TRBV5-6 to TRBJ1-2; 8 nucleotides line up with TRBD1. The J segment lost 3 bases and the V segment lost 1 base, leaving 8 bases of the junction unmatched. CDR3 size: 16 residues. Per the germline V gene, CDR1 is SGHDT and CDR2 is YYEEEE. The CDR3 loop reads CASSLYRRGLDYGYTF. The DNA of the CDR3 is TGTGCCAGCAGCTTGTACCGCAGGGGGCTCGACTATGGCTACACCTTC.

By sample fraction, this clonotype is medium-sized. A much bigger clone sits one base away, suggesting this may be a read error. The chain uses TRBV5-1 and TRBJ2-5, with D hard to call. V was cut by 4 bases and J by 4 bases, with 5 bases left in between. Germline CDR1 and CDR2: SGHRS and YFSETQ. This CDR3 region has 11 residues. CDR3 protein: CASSHRETQYF. For the CDR3, the DNA is TGCGCCAGCAGCCATCGAGAGACCCAGTACTTC.

By frequency in the sample, this clonotype is large. This chain joins TRBV15 and TRBJ2-7; no reliable D call. V was cut by 0 bases and J by 0 bases, with 15 bases left in between. The CDR3 spans 17 residues. Germline CDR1 is LNHNV and CDR2 is YYDKDF (reference sequence). CDR3 sequence (DNA): TGTGCCACCAGCAGAGATTTAGGGCAGAGTTACTCCTACGAGCAGTACTTC. It translates to CATSRDLGQSYSYEQYF.